This T cell receptor (beta chain) was identified in a study of OX40 agonist ivuxolimab in advanced cancers. In the study overall: Intravenous ivuxolimab at 0.01 to 10 mg/kg was given to patients every 2 weeks. Whole-study findings and limits: Patients who responded partially at 0.1-3.0 mg/kg showed clonal expansion ranking among the lowest. There was clonal expansion of CD4+ and CD8+ blood T cells by week 6 at 0.1 to 3.0 mg/kg.

This clone was counted a single time. Its cognate antigen is unknown. Trimming cost V 0 bases and J 4 bases; bases outside gene matches: 5. Per germline, CDR1 GTSNPN and CDR2 SVGIG (reference sequence). This CDR3 is built from 15 residues. The assay was immunoSEQ multiplex PCR, and TCRdb's table has in-frame clones only and misses some. The sample contains 45,000 or so clones, about 88% of which appear only once. The V and J genes are TRBV30 and TRBJ2-3; 9 nucleotides match TRBD2. The sequence was collected from an adult with an advanced solid tumor such as melanoma, head and neck, liver or kidney cancer. This specimen was CD4+ or CD8+ T cells sorted from blood, taken in a trial of the OX40 agonist ivuxolimab. The CDR3 nucleotides read TGTGCCTGGAGTGTACATAGCGGGAGCTCAGATACGCAGTATTTT. This sequence encodes CAWSVHSGSSDTQYF.